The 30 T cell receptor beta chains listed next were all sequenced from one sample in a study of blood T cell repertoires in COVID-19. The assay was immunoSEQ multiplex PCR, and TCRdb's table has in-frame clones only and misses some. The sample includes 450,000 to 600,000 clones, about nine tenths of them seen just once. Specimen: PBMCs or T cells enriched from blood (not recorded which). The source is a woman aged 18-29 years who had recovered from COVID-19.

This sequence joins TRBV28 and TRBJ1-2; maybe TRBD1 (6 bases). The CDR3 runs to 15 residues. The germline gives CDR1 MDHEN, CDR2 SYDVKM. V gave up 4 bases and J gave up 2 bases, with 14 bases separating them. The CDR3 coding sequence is TGTGCCAGCAGTTATATCCCGGGACACAACTATGGCTACACCTTC. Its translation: CASSYIPGHNYGYTF.

CDR3 nucleotides: TGTGCCAGCAGTCGGCCCCAGGGAATTGAAGCTTTCTTT. It specifies CASSRPQGIEAFF. V is TRBV28 and J is TRBJ1-1; tentatively, D is TRBD1 (5 bases). The germline V and J ends were trimmed by 5 bases and 7 bases, with 14 bases remaining between them. The CDR3 extends over 13 amino acids. Germline assignment: CDR1 MDHEN and CDR2 SYDVKM.

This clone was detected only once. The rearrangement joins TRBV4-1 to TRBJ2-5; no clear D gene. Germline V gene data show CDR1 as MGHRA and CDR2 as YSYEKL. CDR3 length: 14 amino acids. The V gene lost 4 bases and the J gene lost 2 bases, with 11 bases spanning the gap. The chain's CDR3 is CASSLMEYQETQYF. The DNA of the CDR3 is TGCGCCAGCAGCCTCATGGAGTATCAAGAGACCCAGTACTTC.

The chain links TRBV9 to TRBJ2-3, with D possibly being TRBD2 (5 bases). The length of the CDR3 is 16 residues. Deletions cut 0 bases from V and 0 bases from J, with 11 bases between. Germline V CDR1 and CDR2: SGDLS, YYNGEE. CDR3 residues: CASSVGAERSTDTQYF. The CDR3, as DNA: TGTGCCAGCAGCGTAGGAGCCGAGCGGAGCACAGATACGCAGTATTTT. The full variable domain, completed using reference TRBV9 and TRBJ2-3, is DSGVTQTPKHLITATGQRVTLRCSPRSGDLSVYWYQQSLDQGLQFLIQYYNGEERAKGNILERFSAQQFPDLHSELNLSSLELGDSALYFCASSVGAERSTDTQYFGPGTRLTVL.

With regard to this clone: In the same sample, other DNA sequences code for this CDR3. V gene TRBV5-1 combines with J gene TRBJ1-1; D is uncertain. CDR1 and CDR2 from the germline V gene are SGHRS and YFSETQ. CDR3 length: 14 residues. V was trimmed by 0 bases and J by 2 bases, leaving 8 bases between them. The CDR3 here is CASSLDSQNTEAFF. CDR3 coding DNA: TGCGCCAGCAGCTTGGACAGCCAAAACACTGAAGCTTTCTTT.

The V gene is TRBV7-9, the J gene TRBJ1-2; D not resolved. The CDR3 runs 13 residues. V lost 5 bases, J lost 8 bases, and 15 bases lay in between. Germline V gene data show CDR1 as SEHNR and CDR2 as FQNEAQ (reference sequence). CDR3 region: CASSLPATGGYTF. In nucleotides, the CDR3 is TGTGCCAGCAGCCTTCCCGCAACGGGGGGCTACACCTTC.

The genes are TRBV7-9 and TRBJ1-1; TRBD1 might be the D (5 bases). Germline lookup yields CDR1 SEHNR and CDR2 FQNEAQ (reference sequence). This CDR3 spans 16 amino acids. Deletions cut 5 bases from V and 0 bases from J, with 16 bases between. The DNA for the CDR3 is TGTGCCAGCAGCATACCGACAGCCACCCTGAACACTGAAGCTTTCTTT. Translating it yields CASSIPTATLNTEAFF.

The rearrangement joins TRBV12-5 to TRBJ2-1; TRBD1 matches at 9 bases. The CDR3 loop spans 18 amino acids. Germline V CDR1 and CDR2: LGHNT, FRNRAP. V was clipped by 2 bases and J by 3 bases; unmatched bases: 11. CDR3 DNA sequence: TGTGCTAGTGGTTTGAAAAACCCGGGACAGGGCCACTACAATGAGCAGTTCTTC. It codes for CASGLKNPGQGHYNEQFF.

The DNA of the CDR3 is TGTGCCATCAGGACAGGAGGATCTCAGGCCGGCTACACCTTC. This codes for CAIRTGGSQAGYTF. V is TRBV10-3 and J is TRBJ1-2; possibly TRBD1 for D (6 bases). CDR3 length: 14 residues. The V end lost 6 bases, the J end lost 8 bases, and 19 bases lay between the germline ends. Germline CDR1 and CDR2: ENHRY and SYGVKD.

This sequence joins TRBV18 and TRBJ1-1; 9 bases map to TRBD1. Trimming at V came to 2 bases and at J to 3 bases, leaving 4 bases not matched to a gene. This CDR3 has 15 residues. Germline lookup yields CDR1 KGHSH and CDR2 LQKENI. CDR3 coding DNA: TGTGCCAGCTCACCAACAGGGGGCGGGGACACTGAAGCTTTCTTT. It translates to CASSPTGGGDTEAFF.

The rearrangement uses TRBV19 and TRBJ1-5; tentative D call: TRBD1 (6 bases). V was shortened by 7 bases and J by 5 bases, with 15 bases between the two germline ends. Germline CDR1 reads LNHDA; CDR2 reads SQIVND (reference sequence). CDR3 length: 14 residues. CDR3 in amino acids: CASTLGGADQPQHF. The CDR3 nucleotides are TGTGCCAGTACCCTGGGGGGGGCAGATCAGCCCCAGCATTTT.

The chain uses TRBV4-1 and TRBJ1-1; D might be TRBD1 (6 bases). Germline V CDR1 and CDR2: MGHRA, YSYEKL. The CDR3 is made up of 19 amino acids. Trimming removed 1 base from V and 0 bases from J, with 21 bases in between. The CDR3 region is CASSQGAYSGAGMNTEAFF. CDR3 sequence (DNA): TGCGCCAGCAGCCAAGGGGCTTACTCAGGGGCCGGGATGAACACTGAAGCTTTCTTT.

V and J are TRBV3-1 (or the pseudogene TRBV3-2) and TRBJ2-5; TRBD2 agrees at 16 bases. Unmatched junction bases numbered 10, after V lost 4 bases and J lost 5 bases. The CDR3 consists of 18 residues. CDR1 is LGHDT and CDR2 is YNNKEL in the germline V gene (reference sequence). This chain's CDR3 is CASSLPGTSGGADETQYF. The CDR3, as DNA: TGTGCCAGCAGCCTCCCCGGGACTAGCGGGGGGGCCGATGAGACCCAGTACTTC.

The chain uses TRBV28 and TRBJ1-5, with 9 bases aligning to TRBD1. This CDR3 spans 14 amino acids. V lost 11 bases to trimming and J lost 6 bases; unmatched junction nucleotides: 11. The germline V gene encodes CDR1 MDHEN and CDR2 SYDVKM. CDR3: CAGSLDRGGQPQHF. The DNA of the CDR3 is TGTGCCGGTTCCTTGGACAGGGGCGGTCAGCCCCAGCATTTT.

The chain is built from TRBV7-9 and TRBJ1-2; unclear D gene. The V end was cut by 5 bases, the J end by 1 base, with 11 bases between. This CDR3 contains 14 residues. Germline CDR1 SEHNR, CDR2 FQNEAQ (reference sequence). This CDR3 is CASSTTDDNYGYTF. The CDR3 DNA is TGTGCCAGCAGCACGACTGACGATAACTATGGCTACACCTTC.

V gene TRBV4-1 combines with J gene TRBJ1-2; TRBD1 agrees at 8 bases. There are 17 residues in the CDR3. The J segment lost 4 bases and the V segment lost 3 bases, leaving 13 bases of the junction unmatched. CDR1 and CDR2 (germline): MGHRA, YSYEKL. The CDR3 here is CASSQFQGALGGYGYTF. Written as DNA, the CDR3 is TGCGCCAGCAGCCAGTTTCAGGGGGCGCTAGGAGGCTATGGCTACACCTTC.

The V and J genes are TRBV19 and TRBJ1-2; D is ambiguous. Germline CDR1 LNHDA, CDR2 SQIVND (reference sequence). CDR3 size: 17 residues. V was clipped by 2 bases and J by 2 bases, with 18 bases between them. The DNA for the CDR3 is TGTGCCAGTAGTATAAGCCGTCGGGGAGAAGCGAACTATGGCTACACCTTC. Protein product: CASSISRRGEANYGYTF.

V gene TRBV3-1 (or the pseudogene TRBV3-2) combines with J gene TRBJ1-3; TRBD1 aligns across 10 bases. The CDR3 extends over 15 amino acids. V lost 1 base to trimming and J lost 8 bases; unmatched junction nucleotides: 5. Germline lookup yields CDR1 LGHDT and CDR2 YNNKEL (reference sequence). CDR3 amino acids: CASSQGPGTGDTIYF. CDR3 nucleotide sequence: TGTGCCAGCAGCCAAGGGCCCGGGACAGGGGACACCATATATTTT.

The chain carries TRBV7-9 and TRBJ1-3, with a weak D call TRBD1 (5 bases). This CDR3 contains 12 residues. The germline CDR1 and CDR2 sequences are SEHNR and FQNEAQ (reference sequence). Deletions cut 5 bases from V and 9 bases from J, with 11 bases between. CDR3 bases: TGTGCCAGCAGCCCTTGGGGGGGCACCATATATTTT. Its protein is CASSPWGGTIYF. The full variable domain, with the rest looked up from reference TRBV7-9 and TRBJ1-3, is DTGVSQNPRHKITKRGQNVTFRCDPISEHNRLYWYRQTLGQGPEFLTYFQNEAQLEKSRLLSDRFSAERPKGSFSTLEIQRTEQGDSAMYLCASSPWGGTIYFGEGSWLTVV.

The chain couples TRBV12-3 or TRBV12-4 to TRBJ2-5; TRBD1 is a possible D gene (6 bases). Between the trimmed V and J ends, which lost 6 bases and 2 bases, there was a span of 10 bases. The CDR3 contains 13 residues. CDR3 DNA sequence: TGTGCCAGCAGACCAGGGGTTCAAGAGACCCAGTACTTC. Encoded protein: CASRPGVQETQYF.

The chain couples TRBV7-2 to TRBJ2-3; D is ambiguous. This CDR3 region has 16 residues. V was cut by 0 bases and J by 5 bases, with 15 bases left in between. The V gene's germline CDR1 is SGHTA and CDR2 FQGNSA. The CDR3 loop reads CASSLARLQQRDTQYF. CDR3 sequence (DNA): TGTGCCAGCAGCTTAGCGCGACTCCAGCAGCGAGATACGCAGTATTTT. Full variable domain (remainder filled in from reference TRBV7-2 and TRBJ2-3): GAGVSQSPSNKVTEKGKDVELRCDPISGHTALYWYRQSLGQGLEFLIYFQGNSAPDKSGLPSDRFSAERTGGSVSTLTIQRTQQEDSAVYLCASSLARLQQRDTQYFGPGTRLTVL.

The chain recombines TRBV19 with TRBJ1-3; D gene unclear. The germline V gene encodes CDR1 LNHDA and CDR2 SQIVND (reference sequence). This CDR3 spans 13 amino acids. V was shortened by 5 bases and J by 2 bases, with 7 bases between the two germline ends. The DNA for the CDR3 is TGTGCCAGTAGTGCCACAACTGGAAACACCATATATTTT. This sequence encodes CASSATTGNTIYF.

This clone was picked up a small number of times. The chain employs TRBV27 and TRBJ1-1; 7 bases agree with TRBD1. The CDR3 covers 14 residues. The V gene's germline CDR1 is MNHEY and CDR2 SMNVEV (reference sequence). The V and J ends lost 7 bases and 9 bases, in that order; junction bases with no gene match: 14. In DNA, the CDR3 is TGTGCCAGCACGAGTATAAATGCAGGGGGGCAAGCTTTCTTT. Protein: CASTSINAGGQAFF.

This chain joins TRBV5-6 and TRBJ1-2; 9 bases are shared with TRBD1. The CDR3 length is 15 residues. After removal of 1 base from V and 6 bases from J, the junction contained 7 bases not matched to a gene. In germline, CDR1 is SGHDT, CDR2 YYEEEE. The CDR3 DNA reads TGTGCCAGCAGCTTGAGCGGACAGGGGTTGGATGGCTACACCTTC. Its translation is CASSLSGQGLDGYTF.

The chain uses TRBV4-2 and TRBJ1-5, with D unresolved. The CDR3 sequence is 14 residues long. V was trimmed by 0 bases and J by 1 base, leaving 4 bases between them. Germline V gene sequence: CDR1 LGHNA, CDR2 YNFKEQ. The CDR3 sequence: CASSQELSNQPQHF. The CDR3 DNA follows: TGTGCCAGCAGCCAAGAACTGAGCAATCAGCCCCAGCATTTT.

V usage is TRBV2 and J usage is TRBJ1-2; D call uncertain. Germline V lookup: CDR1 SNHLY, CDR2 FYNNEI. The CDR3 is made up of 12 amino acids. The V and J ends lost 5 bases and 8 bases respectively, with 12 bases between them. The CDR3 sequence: CASSIGVAGYTF. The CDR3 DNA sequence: TGTGCCAGCAGTATCGGGGTCGCCGGCTACACCTTC.

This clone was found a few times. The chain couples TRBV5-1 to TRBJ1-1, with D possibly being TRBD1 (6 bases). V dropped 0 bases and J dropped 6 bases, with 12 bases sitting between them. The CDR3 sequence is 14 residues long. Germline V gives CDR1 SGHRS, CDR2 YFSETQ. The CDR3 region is CASSLDGGQAEAFF. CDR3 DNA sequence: TGCGCCAGCAGCTTGGACGGGGGGCAGGCTGAAGCTTTCTTT.

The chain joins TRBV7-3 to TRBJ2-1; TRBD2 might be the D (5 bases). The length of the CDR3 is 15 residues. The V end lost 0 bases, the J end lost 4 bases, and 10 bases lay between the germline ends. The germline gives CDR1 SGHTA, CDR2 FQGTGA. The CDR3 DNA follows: TGTGCCAGCAGCTTAACGCCCAGCGGTTACAATGAGCAGTTCTTC. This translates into CASSLTPSGYNEQFF.

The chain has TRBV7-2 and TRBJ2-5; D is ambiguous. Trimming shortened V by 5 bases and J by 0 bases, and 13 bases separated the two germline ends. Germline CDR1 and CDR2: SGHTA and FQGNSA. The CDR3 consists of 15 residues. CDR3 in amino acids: CASSPRVRNQETQYF. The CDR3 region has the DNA TGTGCCAGCAGCCCTCGGGTCCGAAACCAAGAGACCCAGTACTTC.

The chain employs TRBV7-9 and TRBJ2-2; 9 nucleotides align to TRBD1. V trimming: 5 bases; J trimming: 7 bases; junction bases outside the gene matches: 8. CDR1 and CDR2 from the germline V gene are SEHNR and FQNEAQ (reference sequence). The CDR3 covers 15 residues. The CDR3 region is CASSETGGADGELFF. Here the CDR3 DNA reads TGTGCCAGCAGCGAAACAGGGGGCGCGGACGGGGAGCTGTTTTTT.